This TCR beta chain stems from a study of regulatory T cells in long-lasting Graves disease (dated by TCRdb to the early 2020s). About the full investigation: Persistent Graves' disease was defined as persistently positive TSH receptor autoantibodies together with antithyroid drug treatment for over 5 years. Persistent Graves' disease patients in the clinical cohort had taken antithyroid drugs for roughly ten years on average. A total of roughly 35 samples were covered by TCR sequencing, comprising approximately 13 persistent and around 20 newly diagnosed Graves' disease patients. Persistent Graves' disease patients were compared with newly diagnosed Graves' disease patients by peripheral blood TCR sequencing and RNA sequencing. The study was conducted in China and was registered as a clinical trial.

Library creation used multiplex PCR. The sequencer listed for this sample is Illumina HiSeq 4000. TCR beta libraries were built with iRepertoire HTBI primers and Arm-PCR amplification of CDR3 regions. Gel purification was performed on PCR products prior to sequencing. Per the authors' processing: A total of fewer than 65 TRBV and some 15 TRBJ segments were identified across samples and were used for gene usage analysis of CDR3 amino acid clonotypes. Filtered high-quality paired reads were merged into contigs using COPE and FqMerger. BLAST was used to align contigs to the IMGT TRBV, TRBD and TRBJ reference genes, and CDR3 was defined following IMGT. Any clonotype with a frequency above 0.1% was classified as a highly expanded clone. Repertoire diversity was measured by Shannon entropy, and V-J evenness by the Gini coefficient. Public clonotypes were defined as clonotypes shared by more than one individual. TCRdb passed the public sequencing reads through fastp at Q25 and MiXCR, retaining productive beta sequences. Identical CDR3 protein sequences are pooled into one entry, listed with their most common genes and DNA. The V and J calls reflect TCRdb's pipeline rather than the authors' work. In all, the sample holds roughly 500,000 distinct CDR3 sequences, and roughly a fifth of those were seen once. The ten largest clones represent approximately 6.4% of the sample.

The time point label for this specimen denotes: persistent/refractory GD, antithyroid drugs over 5 years with positive TRAb. For both TCR sequencing and RNA sequencing, RNA was extracted from PBMCs using TRIzol. Graves' disease was diagnosed according to American Thyroid Association guidelines. Patients were recruited from an endocrinology department in Xi'an, China. Each patient gave about 10 milliliters of peripheral blood, collected in an EDTA anticoagulant tube. PBMCs were isolated by Ficoll Paque Plus density gradient separation without further T cell sorting. An Agilent 2100 Bioanalyzer and agarose gel were used to assess RNA quality, and a NanoDrop 2000 was used to measure RNA concentration. Turning to this clonotype: Its antigen remains undetermined. Qualities for individual bases were not recorded, and no much larger clone is one base off.

What the authors observed across the whole study: The study examined only peripheral blood because the primary lesion, thyroid tissue, could not be accessed. Compared with newly diagnosed patients, persistent Graves' disease patients had lower TCR Shannon entropy and fewer highly expanded clones, which suggests clonal expansion. Sequencing and analysis were limited to the TCR beta chain. As a limitation, the authors acknowledged that the small sample size may reduce accuracy. Patients with persistent disease shared more public clonotypes (around 2,500) than newly diagnosed patients did (about 970).

Sequencing was performed on peripheral blood mononuclear cells (PBMCs), taken when the disease was refractory, from a patient treated with antithyroid drugs. The clonotype was recovered from a female donor with Graves disease.

The nucleotide sequence reads TGTGCCAGCAGCGCCGACAGCTTTGGGGCAGAGACCCAGTACTTC. Its protein is CASSADSFGAETQYF. The chain couples TRBV9 to TRBJ2-5; the best D guess is TRBD1, with 5 bases matching. CDR3 length: 15 amino acids, cysteine to phenylalanine. The sequence is cut down to CDR3 DNA, 45 bases in frame from base 1. CDR1 and CDR2, looked up from the germline V gene, are SGDLS and YYNGEE. Trimming removed 3 bases from V and 4 bases from J, leaving 16 bases between the germline ends.